The 18 T cell receptor beta chains reported below all come from one sample, sequenced in a study of beta chain features in type 1 diabetes. TCRB transcripts that were expressed got sequenced, as all of the isolated RNA had been reverse transcribed. The protocol was immunoSEQ multiplex PCR, while the TCRdb copy is restricted to in-frame clones and leaves out a portion. Here the sample spans 300,000 to 400,000 clones, approximately 8.2% being singletons. The sequenced sample was central memory CD4+ T cells from blood. Source of these receptors: a woman aged 18-29 years in good health.

This clone was seen at least ten times. The chain recombines TRBV27 with TRBJ2-1, with TRBD2 matching 8 bases. The CDR3 is 15 amino acids. The junction had 11 bases not matched to a gene; V was cut back by 3 bases and J by 10 bases. Looked up from germline, CDR1 is MNHEY and CDR2 is SMNVEV (reference sequence). Written as DNA, the CDR3 is TGTGCCAGCAGTTTCGGGGGGGGACCGCAAATGGAGCAGTTCTTC. Translated: CASSFGGGPQMEQFF.

This clone turned up a few times. The chain joins TRBV19 to TRBJ2-2, with TRBD1 identical over 9 bases. The CDR3 consists of 15 residues. V dropped 6 bases and J dropped 6; count of bases not matched to a gene: 8. Per germline, CDR1 LNHDA and CDR2 SQIVND (reference sequence). CDR3 DNA: TGTGCCAGTAGACCCGGGACAGGGTATTCCGGGGAGCTGTTTTTT. This translates into CASRPGTGYSGELFF.

With regard to this clone: This may come from a read error, since a much larger clone is one base off. The CDR3 is CASSFQGTTDTQYF. In nucleotides, the CDR3 is TGTGCCAGCAGCTTCCAGGGAACCACAGATACGCAGTATTTT. The chain joins TRBV5-6 to TRBJ2-3; TRBD1 is a possible D gene (5 bases). Germline V gene sequence: CDR1 SGHDT, CDR2 YYEEEE. The V end lost 2 bases, the J end lost 2 bases, and 9 bases lay between the germline ends. The CDR3 has 14 residues. Using reference TRBV5-6 and TRBJ2-3 for the parts outside the CDR3, the full variable domain is DAGVTQSPTHLIKTRGQQVTLRCSPKSGHDTVSWYQQALGQGPQFIFQYYEEEERQRGNFPDRFSGHQFPNYSSELNVNALLLGDSALYLCASSFQGTTDTQYFGPGTRLTVL.

This chain joins TRBV6-5 and TRBJ2-2; 8 positions match TRBD2. Germline lookup yields CDR1 MNHEY and CDR2 SVGAGI. With V trimmed by 6 bases and J by 4 bases, 7 bases remained unmatched. The CDR3 is 15 amino acids. CDR3: CASRTSGTSTGELFF. In DNA, the CDR3 is TGTGCCAGCAGGACCTCCGGGACTAGCACCGGGGAGCTGTTTTTT.

V is TRBV27 and J is TRBJ1-5; D possibly corresponds to TRBD1 (5 bases). Germline CDR1 is MNHEY and CDR2 is SMNVEV (reference sequence). The CDR3 covers 14 residues. The V end lost 2 bases, the J end lost 3 bases, and 8 bases lay between the germline ends. The CDR3 loop is CASSLDRNNQPQHF. The CDR3 DNA reads TGTGCCAGCAGTTTAGACAGAAACAATCAGCCCCAGCATTTT.

This clone occurred many times. The J gene is TRBJ1-2, the V gene TRBV5-4, with 7 bases matching TRBD1. CDR3 size: 16 residues. Germline loops: CDR1 SGHNT, CDR2 YYREEE (reference sequence). The trim removed 7 bases at V and 4 bases at J, leaving 16 bases unmatched. The CDR3 DNA is TGTGCCAGCTACCGAGGGGGCAGTAGTTCTTTCTATGGCTACACCTTC. It is translated as CASYRGGSSSFYGYTF.

This clone turned up a few times. The V and J genes are TRBV4-3 and TRBJ1-5; no definite D call. Deletions cut 0 bases from V and 5 bases from J, with 5 bases between. The V gene's germline CDR1 is LGHNA and CDR2 YSLEER. CDR3 length: 13 amino acids. DNA for the CDR3: TGCGCCAGCAGCCAAGATCGCCATCAGCCCCAGCATTTT. Encoded protein: CASSQDRHQPQHF.

This chain uses TRBV29-1 with TRBJ2-7; the D gene is possibly TRBD1 (6 bases). V was pared by 6 bases and J by 4 bases, with 13 bases between. Germline V lookup: CDR1 SQVTM, CDR2 ANQGSEA. The CDR3 contains 12 residues. CDR3 sequence: CSVGRTAYEQYF. The CDR3 DNA reads TGCAGCGTGGGTCGGACAGCTTACGAGCAGTACTTC.

Ten or more counts support this clone. The CDR3 bases are TGCGCCAGCAGCTTGGCGTGGCAGCAGTTCTTC. The encoded protein is CASSLAWQQFF. The chain uses TRBV5-1 and TRBJ2-1; D is unresolved. The CDR3 sequence is 11 residues long. Per germline, CDR1 SGHRS and CDR2 YFSETQ. Trimming removed 0 bases at V and 11 bases at J, with 6 bases between.

This sequence joins TRBV4-3 and TRBJ2-3, with TRBD2 matching 8 bases. V gave up 2 bases and J gave up 2 bases; unmatched junction bases: 6. This CDR3 region has 16 residues. CDR1 is LGHNA, CDR2 YSLEER, per germline. CDR3 loop: CASSQRAGAYTDTQYF. The DNA of the CDR3 is TGCGCCAGCAGCCAACGAGCGGGAGCTTACACAGATACGCAGTATTTT.

This clone occurred a few times. V is TRBV28 and J is TRBJ2-7, with no clear D. Trimming removed 2 bases from V and 7 bases from J, with 12 bases in between. CDR1 MDHEN and CDR2 SYDVKM come from the germline V gene. The CDR3 has 13 amino acids. The CDR3 DNA follows: TGTGCCAGCAGTTTAGAGGTTGTCCGTGAGCAGTACTTC. Protein: CASSLEVVREQYF.

This clone was found a few times. The CDR3 loop reads CASNPDRGETGELFF. The CDR3, as DNA: TGCGCCAGCAACCCGGACAGGGGAGAAACCGGGGAGCTGTTTTTT. The chain employs TRBV10-2 and TRBJ2-2; 9 bases align to TRBD1. This CDR3 has 15 residues. The germline CDR1 and CDR2 sequences are WSHSY and SAAADI. The junction had 8 bases not matched to a gene; V was cut back by 7 bases and J by 5 bases.

This clone was seen only a few times. The genes are TRBV6-5 and TRBJ1-2; D not resolved. This CDR3 has 12 amino acids. Germline V gene data show CDR1 as MNHEY and CDR2 as SVGAGI. V lost 5 bases to trimming and J lost 8 bases, with 12 bases between them. The CDR3 region is CASSEWTYGYTF. The CDR3 DNA reads as TGTGCCAGCAGTGAGTGGACCTACGGCTACACCTTC.

This clone was counted between two and nine times. This rearrangement joins TRBV5-1 to TRBJ2-5; TRBD1 is a possible D gene (5 bases). Trimming stripped 4 bases from V and 1 base from J, with 14 bases between. There are 15 residues in the CDR3. Per germline, CDR1 SGHRS and CDR2 YFSETQ. The CDR3 spells CASSHLSDSQETQYF. The CDR3 nucleotides read TGCGCCAGCAGCCACCTCAGCGACAGCCAAGAGACCCAGTACTTC.

This clone was picked up many times. The chain carries TRBV14 and TRBJ2-1; D not certain. The V end lost 4 bases, the J end lost 5 bases, and 6 bases lay between the germline ends. The CDR3 loop spans 12 amino acids. CDR1 is SGHDN, CDR2 FVKESK, per germline. CDR3 amino acids: CASSPFHNEQFF. As DNA, the CDR3 is TGTGCCAGCAGCCCATTTCACAATGAGCAGTTCTTC.

The CDR3 is CASSEGPYEQYF. The CDR3 DNA follows: TGTGCCAGCAGCGAGGGCCCCTACGAGCAGTACTTC. This chain connects TRBV7-2 to TRBJ2-7; possibly TRBD2 for D (5 bases). CDR1 SGHTA and CDR2 FQGNSA come from the germline V gene. The CDR3 loop spans 12 amino acids. Trimming removed 5 bases at V and 2 bases at J, with 7 bases between.

This clone was picked up one time. The chain combines TRBV6-5 with TRBJ2-2; D may correspond to TRBD1 or TRBD2 (5 bases each). V dropped 5 bases and J dropped 6 bases, with 13 bases sitting between them. Germline V gene sequence: CDR1 MNHEY, CDR2 SVGAGI. The CDR3 is 14 residues long. The CDR3 sequence is CASSRDGPPGELFF. In nucleotides, the CDR3 is TGTGCCAGCAGTCGGGACGGGCCCCCCGGGGAGCTGTTTTTT.

In this sample, this clone turned up a few times. V usage is TRBV2 and J usage is TRBJ1-3; no definite D call. The V end lost 3 bases, the J end lost 0 bases, and 6 bases lay between the germline ends. This CDR3 contains 14 residues. Germline CDR1 SNHLY, CDR2 FYNNEI. The CDR3: CASSEGDSGNTIYF. The CDR3 DNA reads TGTGCCAGCAGTGAGGGTGACTCTGGAAACACCATATATTTT.